This T cell receptor beta chain is from a study of blood T cell repertoires in COVID-19. Study details: The samples span acute and convalescent COVID-19 from the United States, Italy and Spain. From T cells, B-cell-depleted T cells, or PBMCs came the material, which was cDNA or gDNA.

Germline V gene lookup returns CDR1 KGHDR and CDR2 SFDVKD. This CDR3 is 17 amino acids long. Trimming took off 1 base at V and 4 bases at J, with 16 bases between the two ends. As originally analysed: Nucleated cell counts were estimated from reference gene primer amplification. This table comes from immunoSEQ multiplex PCR, and its TCRdb copy is limited to in-frame clones, with some not included. V and J calls and clone size follow that table, whereas D and trimming were derived from the DNA. The sample records some 83,000 clones, around 88% being singletons. The specimen was peripheral blood. The chain is built from TRBV24-1 and TRBJ1-5; no reliable D call. This TCR was recovered from a man aged 60 to 75 with acute or convalescent COVID-19. CDR3 region: CATSDFAGLMGNQPQHF. In DNA form, the CDR3 reads TGTGCCACCAGTGATTTCGCCGGACTAATGGGTAATCAGCCCCAGCATTTT.